The 31 T cell receptor beta chains below come from one sample, sequenced in a study of beta chain features in type 1 diabetes. Study-wide results and caveats: For Type 1 diabetes patients, all four CD4+ subsets carried TCRB CDR3s that were moderately but significantly shorter.

TCRB transcripts that were expressed got sequenced, as all of the isolated RNA had been reverse transcribed. Here immunoSEQ multiplex PCR was the method, and the copy in TCRdb shows in-frame clones only, minus some. Of approximately 730,000 clones listed, around an eighth are singletons. Which antigens these TCRs recognize remains unknown. Sequencing was done on a sample of naive CD4+ T cells from blood. The receptor set was obtained from a man in his late teens or twenties with type 1 diabetes.

V and J are TRBV15 and TRBJ2-5; 9 bases line up with TRBD1. The CDR3 is 14 amino acids. CDR1 LNHNV and CDR2 YYDKDF come from the germline V gene (reference sequence). J gave up 5 bases and V 3 bases, and 4 bases lay outside the gene matches. The CDR3 loop reads CATSRDRGYETQYF. CDR3 in DNA: TGTGCCACCAGCAGGGACAGGGGATACGAGACCCAGTACTTC.

This chain joins TRBV20-1 and TRBJ2-5, with D hard to call. V shed 3 bases and J shed 9 bases, with 11 bases lying between them. The CDR3 loop spans 11 amino acids. CDR1 is DFQATT, CDR2 SNEGSKA, per germline (reference sequence). The CDR3: CSASGTPAQYF. Here the CDR3 DNA reads TGCAGTGCTAGCGGCACCCCGGCCCAGTACTTC.

This clone was observed a handful of times. The CDR3 DNA reads as TGTGCCAGCAGTGAATCCCCTGAGGGGACGTCGGACCACTGTGGCTACACCTTC. Translation: CASSESPEGTSDHCGYTF. This rearrangement joins TRBV25-1 to TRBJ1-2; D might be TRBD1 (5 bases). There are 18 residues in the CDR3. With 1 base removed from V and 7 bases from J, the gap between germline ends came to 25 bases. The germline V gene has CDR1 MGHDK and CDR2 SYGVNS.

The chain recombines TRBV20-1 with TRBJ1-2, with 7 bases matching TRBD1. The germline CDR1 and CDR2 sequences are DFQATT and SNEGSKA (reference sequence). J gave up 8 bases and V 5 bases, and 5 bases lay outside the gene matches. This CDR3 is built from 11 residues. CDR3 nucleotides: TGCAGTGCTTCTCAGGGGGTCGGCTACACCTTC. Translating gives CSASQGVGYTF.

This clone was picked up a small number of times. The chain carries TRBV7-2 and TRBJ1-2; 7 bases line up with TRBD1. Germline CDR1 reads SGHTA; CDR2 reads FQGNSA. J gave up 5 bases and V 1 base, and 10 bases lay outside the gene matches. The CDR3 extends over 16 amino acids. The CDR3 nucleotides read TGTGCCAGCAGCTTAGGTGGAGCGGGACAGCTGTATGGCTACACCTTC. Protein sequence: CASSLGGAGQLYGYTF.

The V and J genes are TRBV25-1 and TRBJ2-1; the match to TRBD2 covers 8 bases. The germline CDR1 and CDR2 sequences are MGHDK and SYGVNS. V shed 2 bases, J shed 8 bases, and the junction held 14 bases outside the gene matches. The CDR3 covers 17 residues. The CDR3 sequence: CASSERGGHPVLDEQFF. Written as DNA, the CDR3 is TGTGCCAGCAGTGAACGGGGGGGGCATCCCGTACTGGATGAGCAGTTCTTC.

This clone occurred a few times. The gene calls are TRBV28 and TRBJ1-2, with D hard to call. The V gene's germline CDR1 is MDHEN and CDR2 SYDVKM. Trimming pared 2 bases from V and 4 bases from J, leaving 8 bases between. CDR3 length equals 13 residues. The CDR3 loop reads CASSLIRTYGYTF. CDR3 bases: TGTGCCAGCAGTTTAATACGGACCTATGGCTACACCTTC.

In its sample, this clone was seen a few times. This chain links TRBV9 with TRBJ1-2, with TRBD1 as a possible D gene (5 bases). Deletions cut 4 bases from V and 5 bases from J, with 18 bases between. Germline V lookup: CDR1 SGDLS, CDR2 YYNGEE. The CDR3 is 15 amino acids. As DNA, the CDR3 is TGTGCCAGCAGCCAAAGATGGGACGGAGGGTATGGCTACACCTTC. This gives the protein CASSQRWDGGYGYTF.

The V and J genes are TRBV6-4 and TRBJ1-2, with TRBD1 as a possible D gene (6 bases). CDR1 is MRHNA, CDR2 SNTAGT, per germline. The CDR3 sequence is 14 residues long. Deletions cut 6 bases from V and 4 bases from J, with 15 bases between. The CDR3 spells CASSTTGSAYGYTF. The DNA of the CDR3 is TGTGCCAGCAGCACTACAGGGTCGGCCTATGGCTACACCTTC.

This clone was counted only a few times. The chain combines TRBV6-5 with TRBJ1-2; TRBD1 matches at 7 bases. Germline V gene lookup returns CDR1 MNHEY and CDR2 SVGAGI. This CDR3 is built from 13 residues. The V gene end was trimmed by 6 bases and the J gene end by 6 bases; junction bases not matched to a gene: 7. CDR3 sequence reads: CASSRQGVNGYTF. Here the CDR3 DNA reads TGTGCCAGCAGCCGACAGGGTGTGAATGGCTACACCTTC.

This clone has only a few counts. This chain joins TRBV30 and TRBJ2-3; D is uncertain. CDR1 is GTSNPN, CDR2 SVGIG, per germline (reference sequence). Trimming took off 2 bases at V and 3 bases at J, with 6 bases between the two ends. The CDR3 sequence is 12 residues long. CDR3: CAWSKETDTQYF. CDR3 nucleotide sequence: TGTGCCTGGAGTAAGGAGACAGATACGCAGTATTTT. Full variable domain (missing parts from reference TRBV30 and TRBJ2-3): SQTIHQWPATLVQPVGSPLSLECTVEGTSNPNLYWYRQAAGRGLQLLFYSVGIGQISSEVPQNLSASRPQDRQFILSSKKLLLSDSGFYLCAWSKETDTQYFGPGTRLTVL.

The chain recombines TRBV15 with TRBJ2-3; 7 bases fit TRBD2. The germline CDR1 and CDR2 sequences are LNHNV and YYDKDF (reference sequence). V lost 3 bases, J lost 2 bases, and 2 bases stayed unmatched. CDR3 length: 14 residues. CDR3 in amino acids: CATSSLAATDTQYF. DNA for the CDR3: TGTGCCACCAGCAGTCTAGCGGCCACAGATACGCAGTATTTT.

This clone was detected only a few times. The CDR3, as DNA: TGTGCCAGCAGCTTTGGGGCGGATACGCCCAATGAGCAGTTCTTC. Translating gives CASSFGADTPNEQFF. This rearrangement joins TRBV11-3 to TRBJ2-1, with D perhaps matching TRBD1 (5 bases). The CDR3 covers 15 residues. The germline V and J ends were trimmed by 3 bases and 6 bases, with 15 bases remaining between them. Germline lookup yields CDR1 SGHNT and CDR2 YENEEA.

This clone occurred a few times. V is TRBV28 and J is TRBJ2-2, with 9 bases aligning to TRBD1. J lost 0 bases, V lost 8 bases, and 10 bases had no gene match. CDR3 length: 17 residues. Germline V gene lookup returns CDR1 MDHEN and CDR2 SYDVKM. Written as DNA, the CDR3 is TGTGCCAGCCGGACAGGGGAAGATCTTGCGAACACCGGGGAGCTGTTTTTT. Protein: CASRTGEDLANTGELFF.

There are a few counts of this clone. The chain recombines TRBV28 with TRBJ2-5; D possibly matches TRBD1 or TRBD2 (6 bases each). Germline V gene sequence: CDR1 MDHEN, CDR2 SYDVKM. The CDR3 has 16 residues. Trimming removed 5 bases from V and 2 bases from J, with 18 bases in between. As DNA, the CDR3 is TGTGCCAGCAGTCCAAGCCAGGGGAGGTTTCAAGAGACCCAGTACTTC. Its translation: CASSPSQGRFQETQYF. The full variable domain, rest sourced from reference TRBV28 and TRBJ2-5, is DVKVTQSSRYLVKRTGEKVFLECVQDMDHENMFWYRQDPGLGLRLIYFSYDVKMKEKGDIPEGYSVSREKKERFSLILESASTNQTSMYLCASSPSQGRFQETQYFGPGTRLLVL.

The table lists this clone with a few counts. This chain connects TRBV5-1 to TRBJ1-1; a possible D gene is TRBD1 (6 bases). Germline lookup yields CDR1 SGHRS and CDR2 YFSETQ. The V end was cut by 0 bases, the J end by 6 bases, with 15 bases between. CDR3 length equals 15 residues. CDR3 bases: TGCGCCAGCAGCTTGGCCATGGGGGCGAAGGCTGAAGCTTTCTTT. This codes for CASSLAMGAKAEAFF.

This clone has a handful of counts. This sequence joins TRBV21-1 and TRBJ1-4; the table's D gene call, TRBD1, was not cross checked with the DNA. TRBV21-1 counts as a pseudogene. The CDR3 has 17 residues. The chain's CDR3 is CASSIPPTDGAGEKLFF. The DNA for the CDR3 is TGTGCCAGCAGCATCCCCCCGACCGATGGGGCCGGTGAAAAACTGTTTTTT.

The rearrangement joins TRBV13 to TRBJ2-1, with D perhaps TRBD1 (6 bases). Trimming removed 5 bases at V and 5 bases at J, with 16 bases between. Germline assignment: CDR1 PRHDT and CDR2 FYEKMQ (reference sequence). CDR3 size: 15 residues. CDR3 amino acids: CASSPRTERNNEQFF. CDR3 nucleotides: TGTGCCAGCAGCCCTCGGACAGAACGCAACAATGAGCAGTTCTTC.

With respect to this clone: Within the sample, other DNA sequences also encode this same CDR3. This chain uses TRBV29-1 with TRBJ1-2; no definite D call. The CDR3 is 11 amino acids. V lost 3 bases and J lost 4, with 6 bases in between. The germline gives CDR1 SQVTM, CDR2 ANQGSEA. CDR3 nucleotide sequence: TGCAGCGTTGAGGGCAGCTATGGCTACACCTTC. Protein: CSVEGSYGYTF.

The chain joins TRBV9 to TRBJ2-7, with D tentatively TRBD1 (6 bases). V was trimmed by 4 bases and J by 3 bases, leaving 17 bases between them. Germline-derived CDR1 and CDR2 are SGDLS and YYNGEE. This CDR3 is 15 amino acids long. CDR3 loop: CASSYREGNYYEQYF. The CDR3 nucleotides read TGTGCCAGCAGCTACAGGGAAGGAAACTACTACGAGCAGTACTTC.

The rearrangement uses TRBV15 and TRBJ2-7; 12 bases are a match to TRBD1. From germline, CDR1 is LNHNV and CDR2 YYDKDF (reference sequence). V was clipped by 5 bases and J by 2 bases; unmatched bases: 10. CDR3 size: 17 residues. CDR3 protein: CATSGIPGTGGAYEQYF. The CDR3 DNA reads as TGTGCCACCAGCGGGATACCCGGGACAGGGGGCGCCTACGAGCAGTACTTC. The full variable domain, its missing parts supplied by reference TRBV15 and TRBJ2-7, is DAMVIQNPRYQVTQFGKPVTLSCSQTLNHNVMYWYQQKSSQAPKLLFHYYDKDFNNEADTPDNFQSRRPNTSFCFLDIRSPGLGDTAMYLCATSGIPGTGGAYEQYFGPGTRLTVT.

This clone was recorded a few times. The chain employs TRBV7-9 and TRBJ1-2; TRBD1 matches 8 bases. This CDR3 spans 13 amino acids. V shed 5 bases, J shed 8 bases, and the junction held 7 bases outside the gene matches. The germline gives CDR1 SEHNR, CDR2 FQNEAQ (reference sequence). The CDR3, as DNA: TGTGCCAGCAGCCTCCGGGACAGGACGGGCTACACCTTC. Translation gives CASSLRDRTGYTF. The full variable domain, completed using reference TRBV7-9 and TRBJ1-2, is DTGVSQNPRHKITKRGQNVTFRCDPISEHNRLYWYRQTLGQGPEFLTYFQNEAQLEKSRLLSDRFSAERPKGSFSTLEIQRTEQGDSAMYLCASSLRDRTGYTFGSGTRLTVV.

The chain has TRBV7-2 and TRBJ2-3; D may be TRBD1 or TRBD2 (5 bases each). Germline CDR1 SGHTA, CDR2 FQGNSA. V shed 5 bases and J shed 3 bases, with 12 bases lying between them. The CDR3 runs to 14 residues. DNA for the CDR3: TGTGCCAGCAGCCCCATGGGGGTGACAGATACGCAGTATTTT. It is translated as CASSPMGVTDTQYF.

A few counts support this clone. The rearrangement joins TRBV7-9 to TRBJ2-3; 15 nucleotides line up with TRBD2. The V segment lost 3 bases and the J segment 5 bases; nucleotides outside the gene matches: 0. There are 15 residues in the CDR3. The germline V gene has CDR1 SEHNR and CDR2 FQNEAQ (reference sequence). The CDR3 sequence is CASSLGLAGGDTQYF. The CDR3, as DNA: TGTGCCAGCAGCTTGGGACTAGCGGGGGGAGATACGCAGTATTTT.

The rearrangement uses TRBV14 and TRBJ2-7; no clear D gene. Germline CDR1 and CDR2: SGHDN and FVKESK. This CDR3 contains 14 residues. V shed 4 bases and J shed 3 bases, with 13 bases lying between them. The DNA for the CDR3 is TGTGCCAGCAGCCGCTACCGGGCCTTCTACGAGCAGTACTTC. This encodes CASSRYRAFYEQYF.

This chain connects TRBV7-9 to TRBJ1-1, with D possibly being TRBD1 (5 bases). This CDR3 comprises 15 residues. Germline CDR1 SEHNR, CDR2 FQNEAQ (reference sequence). Between the trimmed V and J ends, which lost 3 bases and 4 bases, there was a span of 15 bases. Written as DNA, the CDR3 is TGTGCCAGCAGCTTCGGGGCCTTAATCTCCACTGAAGCTTTCTTT. As protein: CASSFGALISTEAFF.

This clone was picked up a small number of times. The rearrangement links TRBV7-3 to TRBJ2-2; the D is unclear. The germline CDR1 and CDR2 sequences are SGHTA and FQGTGA. The CDR3 consists of 13 residues. Trimming took 4 bases from V and 6 from J, leaving 9 bases between them. The CDR3 bases are TGTGCCAGCAGCTCCCCTCCGGCCGGGGAGCTGTTTTTT. Translated: CASSSPPAGELFF.

The chain couples TRBV7-9 to TRBJ2-6, with 8 nucleotides matching TRBD1. Unmatched junction bases numbered 11, after V lost 5 bases and J lost 8 bases. CDR1 and CDR2 from the germline V gene are SEHNR and FQNEAQ (reference sequence). The CDR3 has 16 amino acids. The CDR3 reads CASSPHLGTGTNVLTF. The CDR3 DNA is TGTGCCAGCAGCCCTCACTTGGGGACAGGTACCAACGTCCTGACTTTC.

This clone was detected only a few times. The chain recombines TRBV19 with TRBJ1-5; D unclear. V was cut by 8 bases and J by 0 bases, with 11 bases left in between. The CDR3 is 14 residues long. CDR1 is LNHDA, CDR2 SQIVND, per germline (reference sequence). The CDR3 coding sequence is TGTGCCAGTGGAGCTAGGGATAGCAATCAGCCCCAGCATTTT. Its protein product is CASGARDSNQPQHF.

The chain links TRBV30 to TRBJ2-1; the match to TRBD2 covers 9 bases. CDR3 length equals 16 residues. Trimming cost V 8 bases and J 8 bases; bases outside gene matches: 19. CDR1 and CDR2 (germline): GTSNPN, SVGIG (reference sequence). The CDR3 here is CARNSRRGGLRDEQFF. CDR3 nucleotides: TGTGCCCGAAACTCCCGGCGGGGGGGGCTTCGGGATGAGCAGTTCTTC.

In this sample, this clone turned up a few times. The chain combines TRBV12-5 with TRBJ2-1; 10 bases are shared with TRBD2. The germline V gene has CDR1 LGHNT and CDR2 FRNRAP. J gave up 0 bases and V 5 bases, and 4 bases lay outside the gene matches. The CDR3 length is 16 residues. CDR3 in amino acids: CASGPASGGSYNEQFF. The CDR3 DNA is TGTGCTAGTGGTCCCGCTAGCGGGGGCTCCTACAATGAGCAGTTCTTC. The full variable domain, completed using reference TRBV12-5 and TRBJ2-1, is DARVTQTPRHKVTEMGQEVTMRCQPILGHNTVFWYRQTMMQGLELLAYFRNRAPLDDSGMPKDRFSAEMPDATLATLKIQPSEPRDSAVYFCASGPASGGSYNEQFFGPGTRLTVL.